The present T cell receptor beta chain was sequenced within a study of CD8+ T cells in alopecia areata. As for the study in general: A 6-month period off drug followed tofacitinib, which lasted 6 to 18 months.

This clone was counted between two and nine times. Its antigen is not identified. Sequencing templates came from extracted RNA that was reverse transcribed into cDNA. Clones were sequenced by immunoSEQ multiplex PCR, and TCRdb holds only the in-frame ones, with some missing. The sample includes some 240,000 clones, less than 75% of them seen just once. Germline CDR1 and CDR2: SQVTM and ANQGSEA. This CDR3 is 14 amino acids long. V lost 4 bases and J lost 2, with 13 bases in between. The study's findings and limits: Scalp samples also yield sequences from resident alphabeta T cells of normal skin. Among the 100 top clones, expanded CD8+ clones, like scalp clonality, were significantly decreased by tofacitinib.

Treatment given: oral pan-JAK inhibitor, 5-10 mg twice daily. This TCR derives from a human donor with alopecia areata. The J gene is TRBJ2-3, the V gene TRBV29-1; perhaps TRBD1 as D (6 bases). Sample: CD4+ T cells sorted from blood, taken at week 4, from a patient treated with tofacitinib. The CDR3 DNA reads TGCAGCGTTGGACAGGTTGTCGCCACAGATACGCAGTATTTT. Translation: CSVGQVVATDTQYF.